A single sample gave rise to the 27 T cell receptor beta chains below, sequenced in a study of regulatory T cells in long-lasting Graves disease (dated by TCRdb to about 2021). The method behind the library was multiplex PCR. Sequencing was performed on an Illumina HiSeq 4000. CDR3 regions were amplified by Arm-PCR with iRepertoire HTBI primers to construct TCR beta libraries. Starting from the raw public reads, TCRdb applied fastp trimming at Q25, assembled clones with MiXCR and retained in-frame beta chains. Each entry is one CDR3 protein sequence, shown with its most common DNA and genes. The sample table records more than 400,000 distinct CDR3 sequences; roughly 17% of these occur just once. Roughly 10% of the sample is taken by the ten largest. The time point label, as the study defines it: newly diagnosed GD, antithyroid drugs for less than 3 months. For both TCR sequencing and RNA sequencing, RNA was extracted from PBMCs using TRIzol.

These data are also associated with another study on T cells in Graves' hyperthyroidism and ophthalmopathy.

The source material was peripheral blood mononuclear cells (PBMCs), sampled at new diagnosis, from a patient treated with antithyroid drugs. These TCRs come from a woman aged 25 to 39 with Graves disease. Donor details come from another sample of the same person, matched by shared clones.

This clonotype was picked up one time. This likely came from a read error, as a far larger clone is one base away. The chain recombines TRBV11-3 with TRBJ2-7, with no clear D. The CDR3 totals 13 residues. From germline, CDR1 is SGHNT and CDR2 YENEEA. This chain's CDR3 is CASSSATAYEPYF. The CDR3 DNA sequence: TGTGCCAGCAGCTCCGCCACCGCCTACGAGCCGTACTTC.

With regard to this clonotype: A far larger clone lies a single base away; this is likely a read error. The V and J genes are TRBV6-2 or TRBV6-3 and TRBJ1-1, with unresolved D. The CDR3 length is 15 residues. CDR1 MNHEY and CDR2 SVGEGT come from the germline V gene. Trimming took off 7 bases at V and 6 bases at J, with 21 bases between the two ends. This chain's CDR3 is CASISPDWDGAEAFF. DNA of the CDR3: TGTGCCAGCATCTCCCCGGACTGGGATGGGGCTGAAGCTTTCTTT.

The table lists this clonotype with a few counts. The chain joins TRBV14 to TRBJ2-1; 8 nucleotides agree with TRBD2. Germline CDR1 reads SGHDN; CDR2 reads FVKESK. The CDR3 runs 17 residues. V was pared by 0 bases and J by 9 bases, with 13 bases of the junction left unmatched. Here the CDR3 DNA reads TGTGCCAGCAGCCAAGATGGTCGAGCGGGAGAACGGGGTGAGCAGTTCTTC. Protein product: CASSQDGRAGERGEQFF.

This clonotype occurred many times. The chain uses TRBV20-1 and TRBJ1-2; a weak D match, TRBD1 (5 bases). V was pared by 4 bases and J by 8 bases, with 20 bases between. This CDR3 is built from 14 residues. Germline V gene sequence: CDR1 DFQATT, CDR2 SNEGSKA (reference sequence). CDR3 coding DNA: TGCAGTGCTAAAGACAAAGACAGAGTTGTAGGCTACACCTTC. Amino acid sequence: CSAKDKDRVVGYTF.

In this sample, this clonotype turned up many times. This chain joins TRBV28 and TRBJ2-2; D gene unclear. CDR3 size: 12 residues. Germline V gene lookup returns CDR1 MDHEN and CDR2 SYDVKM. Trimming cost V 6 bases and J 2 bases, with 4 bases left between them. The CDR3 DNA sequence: TGTGCCAGCAGATCTAACACCGGGGAGCTGTTTTTT. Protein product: CASRSNTGELFF.

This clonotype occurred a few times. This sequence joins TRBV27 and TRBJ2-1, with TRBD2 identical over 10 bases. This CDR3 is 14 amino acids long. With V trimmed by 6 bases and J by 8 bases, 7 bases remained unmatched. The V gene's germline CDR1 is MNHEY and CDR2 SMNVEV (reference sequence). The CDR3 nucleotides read TGTGCCAGCAGCCCGACTAGCGGGTGGGATGAGCAGTTCTTC. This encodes CASSPTSGWDEQFF.

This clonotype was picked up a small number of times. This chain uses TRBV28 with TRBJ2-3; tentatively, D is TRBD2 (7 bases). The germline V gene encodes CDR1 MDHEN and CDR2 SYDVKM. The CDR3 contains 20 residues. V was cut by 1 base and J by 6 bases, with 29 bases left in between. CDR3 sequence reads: CASSLYRGLLILAGADTQYF. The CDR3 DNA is TGTGCCAGCAGTTTATACCGGGGCCTACTAATTTTGGCGGGGGCGGATACGCAGTATTTT.

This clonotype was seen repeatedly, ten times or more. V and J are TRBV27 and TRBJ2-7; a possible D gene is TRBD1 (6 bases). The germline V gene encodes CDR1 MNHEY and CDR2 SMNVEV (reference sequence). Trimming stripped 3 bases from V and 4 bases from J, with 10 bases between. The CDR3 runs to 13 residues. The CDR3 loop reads CASSLKTGYEQYF. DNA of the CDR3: TGTGCCAGCAGTTTGAAAACAGGGTACGAGCAGTACTTC.

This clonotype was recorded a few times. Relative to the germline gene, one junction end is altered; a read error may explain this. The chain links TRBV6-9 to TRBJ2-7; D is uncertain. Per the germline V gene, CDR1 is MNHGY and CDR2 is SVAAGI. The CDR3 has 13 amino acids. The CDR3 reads CASSYAGSYGQYF. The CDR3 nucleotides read TGTGCCAGCAGTTACGCAGGCTCCTACGGGCAGTACTTC.

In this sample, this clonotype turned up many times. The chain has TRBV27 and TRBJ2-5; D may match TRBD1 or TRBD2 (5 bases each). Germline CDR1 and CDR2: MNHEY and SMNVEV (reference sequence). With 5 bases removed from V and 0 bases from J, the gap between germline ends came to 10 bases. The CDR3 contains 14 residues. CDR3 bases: TGTGCCAGCAGTATCCAGGGACACCAAGAGACCCAGTACTTC. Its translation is CASSIQGHQETQYF.

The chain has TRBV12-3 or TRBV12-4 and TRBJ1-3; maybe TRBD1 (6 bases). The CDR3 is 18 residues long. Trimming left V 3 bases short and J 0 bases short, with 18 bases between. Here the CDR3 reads CASSFPGTPHGSGNTIYF. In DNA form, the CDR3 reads TGTGCCAGCAGTTTTCCCGGGACACCCCATGGCTCTGGAAACACCATATATTTT.

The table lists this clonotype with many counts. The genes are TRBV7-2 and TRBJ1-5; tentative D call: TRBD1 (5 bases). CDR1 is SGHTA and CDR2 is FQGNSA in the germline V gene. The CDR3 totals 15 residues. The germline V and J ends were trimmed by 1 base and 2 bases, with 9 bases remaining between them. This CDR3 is CASSLGVRGNQPQHF. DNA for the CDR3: TGTGCCAGCAGCTTAGGGGTCAGGGGCAATCAGCCCCAGCATTTT.

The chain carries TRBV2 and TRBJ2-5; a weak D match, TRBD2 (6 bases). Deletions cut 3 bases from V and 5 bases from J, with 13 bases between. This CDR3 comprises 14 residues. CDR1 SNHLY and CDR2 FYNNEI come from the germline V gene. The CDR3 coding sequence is TGTGCCAGCAGTGACGTGGGCGGGGTTGAGACCCAGTACTTC. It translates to CASSDVGGVETQYF. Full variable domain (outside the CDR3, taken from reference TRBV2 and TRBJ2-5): EPEVTQTPSHQVTQMGQEVILRCVPISNHLYFYWYRQILGQKVEFLVSFYNNEISEKSEIFDDQFSVERPDGSNFTLKIRSTKLEDSAMYFCASSDVGGVETQYFGPGTRLLVL.

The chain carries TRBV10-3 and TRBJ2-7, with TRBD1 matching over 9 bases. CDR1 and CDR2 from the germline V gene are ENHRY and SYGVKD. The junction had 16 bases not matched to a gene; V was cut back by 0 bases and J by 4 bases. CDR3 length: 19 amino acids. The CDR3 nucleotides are TGTGCCATCAGTGAGTCGTTTCGGGACAGGGCCTCTCTCTCGTACGAGCAGTACTTC. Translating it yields CAISESFRDRASLSYEQYF.

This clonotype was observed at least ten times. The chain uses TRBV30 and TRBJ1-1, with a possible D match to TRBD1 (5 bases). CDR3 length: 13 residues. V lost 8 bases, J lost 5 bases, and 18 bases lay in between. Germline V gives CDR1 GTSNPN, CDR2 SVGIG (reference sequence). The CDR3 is CATLYRLGTEAFF. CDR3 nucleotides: TGTGCCACCTTGTACAGGTTGGGTACTGAAGCTTTCTTT.

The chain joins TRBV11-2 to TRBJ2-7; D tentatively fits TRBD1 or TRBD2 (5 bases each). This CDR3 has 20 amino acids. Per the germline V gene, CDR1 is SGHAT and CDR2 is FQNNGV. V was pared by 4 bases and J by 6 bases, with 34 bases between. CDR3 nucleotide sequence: TGTGCCAGCAGCTCCGACCCCCCGGTTTATTTATCAGGGATCGGGGCCGAGCAGTACTTC. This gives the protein CASSSDPPVYLSGIGAEQYF.

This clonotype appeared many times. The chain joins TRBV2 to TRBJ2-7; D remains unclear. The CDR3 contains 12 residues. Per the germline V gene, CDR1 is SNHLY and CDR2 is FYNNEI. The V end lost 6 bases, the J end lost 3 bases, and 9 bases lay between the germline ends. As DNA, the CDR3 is TGTGCCAGCAGAGAGGATTACTACGAGCAGTACTTC. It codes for CASREDYYEQYF.

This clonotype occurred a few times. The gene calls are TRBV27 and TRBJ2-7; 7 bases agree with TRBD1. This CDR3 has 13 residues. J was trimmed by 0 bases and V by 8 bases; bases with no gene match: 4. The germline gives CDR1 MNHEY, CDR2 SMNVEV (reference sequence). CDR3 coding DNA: TGTGCCAGCGCTTGGGACAGCTCCTACGAGCAGTACTTC. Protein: CASAWDSSYEQYF.

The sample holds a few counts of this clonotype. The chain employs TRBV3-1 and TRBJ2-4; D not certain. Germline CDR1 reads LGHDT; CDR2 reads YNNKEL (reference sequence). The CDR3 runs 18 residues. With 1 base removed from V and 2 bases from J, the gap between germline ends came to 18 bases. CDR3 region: CASSQVPIVFGSKNIQYF. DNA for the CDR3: TGTGCCAGCAGCCAAGTTCCCATAGTGTTCGGATCCAAAAACATTCAGTACTTC.

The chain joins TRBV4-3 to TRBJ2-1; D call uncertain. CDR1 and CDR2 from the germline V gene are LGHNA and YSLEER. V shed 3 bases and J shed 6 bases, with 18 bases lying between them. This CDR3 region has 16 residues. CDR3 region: CASSQIRVGSSNEQFF. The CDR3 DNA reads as TGCGCCAGCAGCCAGATCCGAGTAGGCTCCAGCAATGAGCAGTTCTTC.

For the CDR3, the DNA is TGTGCCAGCAGCTTAACCAGCCACGACTCTGGAAACACCATATATTTT. Its protein product is CASSLTSHDSGNTIYF. The rearrangement joins TRBV7-3 to TRBJ1-3; no clear D gene. There are 16 residues in the CDR3. V shed 0 bases and J shed 0 bases, with 9 bases lying between them. Germline V gene data show CDR1 as SGHTA and CDR2 as FQGTGA.

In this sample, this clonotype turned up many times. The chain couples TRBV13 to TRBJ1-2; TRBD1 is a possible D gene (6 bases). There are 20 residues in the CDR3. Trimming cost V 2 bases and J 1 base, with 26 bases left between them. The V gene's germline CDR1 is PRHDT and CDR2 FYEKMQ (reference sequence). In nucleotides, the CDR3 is TGTGCCAGCAGCTTACCGGGGACCCGGGACAAGGGATCGCGTAACTATGGCTACACCTTC. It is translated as CASSLPGTRDKGSRNYGYTF. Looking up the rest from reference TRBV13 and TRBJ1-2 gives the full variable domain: AAGVIQSPRHLIKEKRETATLKCYPIPRHDTVYWYQQGPGQDPQFLISFYEKMQSDKGSIPDRFSAQQFSDYHSELNMSSLELGDSALYFCASSLPGTRDKGSRNYGYTFGSGTRLTVV.

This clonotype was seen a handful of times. CDR3 sequence reads: CASSYLASGANVLTF. CDR3 coding DNA: TGTGCCAGCAGTTACCTTGCTTCTGGGGCCAACGTCCTGACTTTC. The chain carries TRBV6-5 and TRBJ2-6, with D unclear. Germline values: CDR1 MNHEY, CDR2 SVGAGI. CDR3 length: 15 residues. With 2 bases removed from V and 1 base from J, the gap between germline ends came to 6 bases.

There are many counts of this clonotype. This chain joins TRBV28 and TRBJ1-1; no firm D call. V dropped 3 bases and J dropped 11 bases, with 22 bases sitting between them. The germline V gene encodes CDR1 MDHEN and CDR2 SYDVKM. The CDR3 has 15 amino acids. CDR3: CASSFSSSRGPRAFF. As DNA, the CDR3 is TGTGCCAGCAGTTTTTCTAGTAGTCGGGGTCCCCGGGCTTTCTTT. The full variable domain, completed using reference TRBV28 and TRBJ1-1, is DVKVTQSSRYLVKRTGEKVFLECVQDMDHENMFWYRQDPGLGLRLIYFSYDVKMKEKGDIPEGYSVSREKKERFSLILESASTNQTSMYLCASSFSSSRGPRAFFGQGTRLTVV.

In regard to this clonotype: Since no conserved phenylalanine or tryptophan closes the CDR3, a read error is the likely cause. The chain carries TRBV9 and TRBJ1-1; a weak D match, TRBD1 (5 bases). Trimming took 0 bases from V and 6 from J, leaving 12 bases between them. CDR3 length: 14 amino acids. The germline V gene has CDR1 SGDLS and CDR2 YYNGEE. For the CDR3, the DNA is TGTGCCAGCAGCGTAGATGGGACCGGGGCTGAAGCTTTCTCT. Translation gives CASSVDGTGAEAFS.

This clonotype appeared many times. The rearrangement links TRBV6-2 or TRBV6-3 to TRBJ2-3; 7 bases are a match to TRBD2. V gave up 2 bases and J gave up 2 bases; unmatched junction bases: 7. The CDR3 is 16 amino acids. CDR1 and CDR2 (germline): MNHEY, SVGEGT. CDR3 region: CASSYGLAVNTDTQYF. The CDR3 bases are TGTGCCAGCAGTTACGGGCTAGCGGTGAACACAGATACGCAGTATTTT.

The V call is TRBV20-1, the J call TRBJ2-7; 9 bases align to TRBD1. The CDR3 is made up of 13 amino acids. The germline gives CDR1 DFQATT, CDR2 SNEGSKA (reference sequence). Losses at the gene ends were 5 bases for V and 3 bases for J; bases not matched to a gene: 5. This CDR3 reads CSAVGQGVYEQYF. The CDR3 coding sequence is TGCAGTGCTGTGGGACAGGGAGTCTACGAGCAGTACTTC.